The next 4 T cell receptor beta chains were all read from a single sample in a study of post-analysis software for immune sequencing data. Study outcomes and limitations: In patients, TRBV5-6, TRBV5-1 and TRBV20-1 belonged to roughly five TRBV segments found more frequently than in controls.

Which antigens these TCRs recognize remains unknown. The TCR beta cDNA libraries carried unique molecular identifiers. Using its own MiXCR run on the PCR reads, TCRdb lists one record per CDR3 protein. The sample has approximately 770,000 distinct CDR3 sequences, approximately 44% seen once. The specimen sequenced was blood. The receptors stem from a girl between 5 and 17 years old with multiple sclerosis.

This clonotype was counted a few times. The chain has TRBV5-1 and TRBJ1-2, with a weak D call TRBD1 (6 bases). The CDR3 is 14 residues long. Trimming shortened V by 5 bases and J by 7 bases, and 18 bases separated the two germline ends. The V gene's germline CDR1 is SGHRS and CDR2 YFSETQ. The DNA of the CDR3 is TGCGCCAGCAGGGCAGGGGACTCCTACTGTGGCTACACCTTC. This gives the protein CASRAGDSYCGYTF.

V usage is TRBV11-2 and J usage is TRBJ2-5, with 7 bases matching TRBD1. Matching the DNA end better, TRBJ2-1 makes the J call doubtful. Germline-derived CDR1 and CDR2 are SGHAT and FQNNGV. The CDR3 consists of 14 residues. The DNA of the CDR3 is TGTGCCAGCAGCTCCCGGACAGGCAAAGAGACCCAGTTCTTC. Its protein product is CASSSRTGKETQFF.

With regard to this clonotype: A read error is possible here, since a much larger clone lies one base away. CDR3 residues: CAISPGTSGYEQYF. In DNA form, the CDR3 reads TGTGCCATCAGTCCCGGGACTAGCGGCTACGAGCAGTACTTC. The genes are TRBV10-3 and TRBJ2-7, with TRBD2 matching over 11 bases. CDR1 and CDR2 (germline): ENHRY, SYGVKD. With V trimmed by 5 bases and J by 3 bases, 3 bases remained unmatched. The CDR3 runs 14 residues.

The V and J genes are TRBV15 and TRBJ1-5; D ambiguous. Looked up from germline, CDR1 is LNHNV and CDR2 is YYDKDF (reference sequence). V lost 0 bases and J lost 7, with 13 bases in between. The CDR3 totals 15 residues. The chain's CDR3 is CATSRDIGRRQPQHF. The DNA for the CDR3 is TGTGCCACCAGCAGAGATATCGGCAGAAGGCAGCCCCAGCATTTT.